The T cell receptor beta chain under discussion was sequenced for a study of blood T cell repertoires in COVID-19. On the study more broadly: Samples representing acute and convalescent COVID-19 were sourced from the United States, Italy and Spain. PBMCs, B-cell-depleted T cells, or T cells were the source of the cDNA or gDNA that made up the material.

Authors' analysis steps: Amplification with reference gene primers provided the estimates of nucleated cell counts. Clones were read by immunoSEQ multiplex PCR, and TCRdb kept only the in-frame ones, dropping some. V and J calls and clone size follow that table, whereas D and trimming were derived from the DNA. The profile covers 150,000 or so clones, with over 65% appearing a single time and about 3% taken by the ten largest. This clone turned up a few times. The sequenced sample consisted of peripheral blood. The TCR comes from a woman of 80 years or more with acute or convalescent COVID-19.

The CDR3 reads CASSLGGGGGELFF. The CDR3 DNA reads TGTGCCAGCAGCTTAGGAGGGGGCGGAGGGGAGCTGTTTTTT. The rearrangement links TRBV7-3 to TRBJ2-2; D might be TRBD1 (7 bases). This CDR3 comprises 14 residues. The germline V and J ends were trimmed by 2 bases and 8 bases, with 12 bases remaining between them. CDR1 and CDR2 from the germline V gene are SGHTA and FQGTGA.